This T cell receptor (beta chain) was recovered during a study of T cell repertoires in cytomegalovirus infection. MiXCR, run by TCRdb on the reads, gives a single entry per CDR3 protein. Here the sample spans 270,000 or so distinct CDR3 sequences, 15% to 20% being singletons. This clonotype occurred many times. This TCR was sampled from a human donor in good health (CMV status not recorded). Some clones in this sample may be carry-over from other donors' samples. Sequenced material: CD8+ T cells from PBMCs.

This CDR3 is CASSQDLLIVGKGPNTEAFF. DNA of the CDR3: TGTGCCAGCAGCCAAGACCTATTAATCGTCGGGAAGGGACCTAACACTGAAGCTTTCTTT. The chain carries TRBV4-2 and TRBJ1-1, with D maybe TRBD1 (5 bases). The germline V gene has CDR1 LGHNA and CDR2 YNFKEQ. V was cut by 0 bases and J by 2 bases, with 25 bases left in between. This CDR3 has 20 residues.